These 12 T cell receptor beta chains originate from one sample sequenced in a study of blood T cell repertoires in COVID-19. The method was immunoSEQ multiplex PCR; TCRdb's version includes in-frame clones alone and lacks a portion of them. The sample consists of around 330,000 clones, approximately 90% of them appearing once. The sample comprised peripheral blood. The source of these receptors is a woman aged 25 to 39 with COVID-19, enrolled during active disease.

The rearrangement links TRBV12-3 or TRBV12-4 to TRBJ1-2; 8 nucleotides align to TRBD1. J gave up 6 bases and V 6 bases, and 6 bases lay outside the gene matches. The CDR3 loop spans 13 amino acids. The CDR3 DNA follows: TGTGCCAGCAGCCCCGACAGGGGTAATGGCTACACCTTC. Protein: CASSPDRGNGYTF.

The rearrangement joins TRBV7-9 to TRBJ2-7; TRBD2 matches 7 bases. Losses at the gene ends were 4 bases for V and 0 bases for J; bases not matched to a gene: 3. There are 14 residues in the CDR3. CDR1 is SEHNR, CDR2 FQNEAQ, per germline (reference sequence). The CDR3 nucleotides read TGTGCCAGCAGCTCCGGGGGGAGCTCCTACGAGCAGTACTTC. It encodes CASSSGGSSYEQYF.

The chain is built from TRBV4-2 and TRBJ1-5; possible D gene TRBD1, 5 bases. Trimming pared 0 bases from V and 7 bases from J, leaving 16 bases between. The CDR3 covers 16 residues. Germline assignment: CDR1 LGHNA and CDR2 YNFKEQ. Written as DNA, the CDR3 is TGTGCCAGCAGCCAAGATGGGCAGGGAAGGCTCCAGCCCCAGCATTTT. Translating gives CASSQDGQGRLQPQHF.

In its sample, this clone was seen once. The V call is TRBV2, the J call TRBJ2-3, with no clear D. The CDR3 runs to 15 residues. The V and J ends lost 4 bases and 3 bases respectively, with 14 bases between them. The germline V gene encodes CDR1 SNHLY and CDR2 FYNNEI. As DNA, the CDR3 is TGTGCCAGCAGTGGAATGGGCCCTGAAACAGATACGCAGTATTTT. Amino acid sequence: CASSGMGPETDTQYF. The variable domain in full, with the rest retrieved from reference TRBV2 and TRBJ2-3, is EPEVTQTPSHQVTQMGQEVILRCVPISNHLYFYWYRQILGQKVEFLVSFYNNEISEKSEIFDDQFSVERPDGSNFTLKIRSTKLEDSAMYFCASSGMGPETDTQYFGPGTRLTVL.

The chain is built from TRBV28 and TRBJ2-1; TRBD2 might be the D (7 bases). Germline V CDR1 and CDR2: MDHEN, SYDVKM. The V gene lost 6 bases and the J gene lost 9 bases, with 21 bases spanning the gap. The CDR3 runs 15 residues. CDR3 loop: CASRRDGGPLREQFF. The CDR3 nucleotides are TGTGCCAGCAGGCGGGACGGGGGGCCCCTGCGTGAGCAGTTCTTC. The entire variable domain, with the rest obtained from reference TRBV28 and TRBJ2-1, is as follows: DVKVTQSSRYLVKRTGEKVFLECVQDMDHENMFWYRQDPGLGLRLIYFSYDVKMKEKGDIPEGYSVSREKKERFSLILESASTNQTSMYLCASRRDGGPLREQFFGPGTRLTVL.

This chain uses TRBV6-5 with TRBJ1-3, with a tentative D call TRBD1 (5 bases). This CDR3 has 13 amino acids. V was clipped by 8 bases and J by 0 bases, with 8 bases between them. Germline CDR1 is MNHEY and CDR2 is SVGAGI. CDR3 nucleotides: TGTGCCAGCCACAGGATCTCTGGAAACACCATATATTTT. Its translation is CASHRISGNTIYF.

The V and J genes are TRBV29-1 and TRBJ2-1, with 9 bases identical to TRBD1. The CDR3 is 14 residues long. The germline V gene has CDR1 SQVTM and CDR2 ANQGSEA. With 7 bases clipped from V and 6 bases from J, the junction kept 10 bases outside the gene matches. In DNA form, the CDR3 reads TGCAGCGCGAACCCCGGGACAGGGACCAATGAGCAGTTCTTC. Amino acid sequence: CSANPGTGTNEQFF.

The V gene is TRBV5-1, the J gene TRBJ2-2; D is possibly TRBD1 (5 bases). CDR1 and CDR2 (germline): SGHRS, YFSETQ. CDR3 length: 15 amino acids. With 7 bases removed from V and 1 base from J, the gap between germline ends came to 14 bases. The CDR3 nucleotides read TGCGCCAGCCGCCCTTTTGGACAGAACACCGGGGAGCTGTTTTTT. This encodes CASRPFGQNTGELFF.

The chain is built from TRBV6-5 and TRBJ1-1; no clear D gene. CDR3 length: 13 residues. The V gene's germline CDR1 is MNHEY and CDR2 SVGAGI. Trimming took 0 bases from V and 8 from J, leaving 10 bases between them. The CDR3 here is CASSYSISGEAFF. The DNA of the CDR3 is TGTGCCAGCAGTTACTCGATCTCAGGAGAAGCTTTCTTT.

This clone was detected once. V gene TRBV30 combines with J gene TRBJ1-1; D is undetermined. Germline-derived CDR1 and CDR2 are GTSNPN and SVGIG (reference sequence). V dropped 4 bases and J dropped 1 base, with 13 bases sitting between them. The CDR3 spans 14 residues. CDR3 region: CAWTNSGGNTEAFF. The CDR3 nucleotides read TGTGCCTGGACGAACTCCGGCGGGAACACTGAAGCTTTCTTT.

V usage is TRBV7-3 and J usage is TRBJ2-6; D perhaps matches TRBD2 (7 bases). V lost 3 bases, J lost 0 bases, and 15 bases lay in between. CDR3 length: 18 residues. In germline, CDR1 is SGHTA, CDR2 FQGTGA. CDR3 nucleotide sequence: TGTGCCAGCAGCTTGATGGGGGGGCCCCACTCTGGGGCCAACGTCCTGACTTTC. It translates to CASSLMGGPHSGANVLTF.

The chain is built from TRBV3-1 (or the pseudogene TRBV3-2) and TRBJ1-2; D not certain. CDR1 is LGHDT and CDR2 is YNNKEL in the germline V gene (reference sequence). V gave up 2 bases and J gave up 7 bases, with 11 bases separating them. The CDR3 runs to 13 residues. CDR3 sequence: CASSQRLAGGYTF. The CDR3 DNA sequence: TGTGCCAGCAGCCAAAGGTTAGCGGGTGGCTACACCTTC.